The 8 T cell receptor beta chains below were found in one sample sequenced in a study of beta chain features in type 1 diabetes. Expressed TCRB transcripts were sequenced after all isolated RNA was converted to cDNA. Assay: immunoSEQ multiplex PCR; the TCRdb copy retains only in-frame clones and omits some. The table shows around 400,000 clones, with roughly 15% occurring only once. The sequenced sample consisted of naive CD4+ T cells from blood. The receptors come from a woman aged 18-29 years in good health.

This clone came up a few times. J is TRBJ2-2 and V is TRBV15; TRBD1 matches 9 bases. This CDR3 has 16 amino acids. Germline V gene data show CDR1 as LNHNV and CDR2 as YYDKDF (reference sequence). After removal of 5 bases from V and 1 base from J, the junction contained 5 bases not matched to a gene. This CDR3 is CATSRGQGRNTGELFF. CDR3 sequence (DNA): TGTGCCACCAGCCGGGGACAGGGAAGGAACACCGGGGAGCTGTTTTTT.

The chain links TRBV7-9 to TRBJ1-5; no definite D call. The CDR3 totals 16 residues. V lost 1 base to trimming and J lost 1 base, with 11 bases between them. Germline assignment: CDR1 SEHNR and CDR2 FQNEAQ (reference sequence). CDR3 sequence: CASSLGPSRSNQPQHF. For the CDR3, the DNA is TGTGCCAGCAGCTTAGGGCCATCTAGGAGCAATCAGCCCCAGCATTTT.

The table lists this clone with a few counts. Other DNA sequences of this sample code for an identical CDR3. This chain connects TRBV5-4 to TRBJ2-7; 13 nucleotides match TRBD2. The CDR3 consists of 15 residues. Germline-derived CDR1 and CDR2 are SGHNT and YYREEE (reference sequence). Losses at the gene ends were 2 bases for V and 3 bases for J; bases not matched to a gene: 2. CDR3 protein: CASSFGLAGVYEQYF. CDR3 bases: TGTGCCAGCAGCTTCGGACTAGCGGGAGTCTACGAGCAGTACTTC.

This clone occurred a few times. The CDR3 DNA is TGTGCCAGCAGTGACACCGGGACAGGGGCAGATGAGCAGTTCTTC. Protein: CASSDTGTGADEQFF. The V and J genes are TRBV6-7 and TRBJ2-1; 10 bases line up with TRBD1. TRBV6-7 is designated an ORF whose function remains uncertain. This CDR3 region has 15 residues. V lost 5 bases to trimming and J lost 8 bases; unmatched junction nucleotides: 9.

CDR3 in amino acids: CASSQEPAGGPDTQYF. For the CDR3, the DNA is TGCGCCAGCAGCCAAGAACCAGCGGGAGGGCCAGATACGCAGTATTTT. V usage is TRBV4-1 and J usage is TRBJ2-3; 10 nucleotides align to TRBD2. The CDR3 consists of 16 residues. Germline values: CDR1 MGHRA, CDR2 YSYEKL. V shed 0 bases and J 4 bases; nucleotides not matched to a gene: 4.

The rearrangement links TRBV4-2 to TRBJ2-5; tentatively, D is TRBD2 (5 bases). The CDR3 runs to 15 residues. Germline V CDR1 and CDR2: LGHNA, YNFKEQ. V lost 0 bases and J 5 bases, leaving 13 bases between the germline ends. The CDR3 DNA follows: TGTGCCAGCAGCCAAGATCCCAACCGGAGGGAGACCCAGTACTTC. Its translation: CASSQDPNRRETQYF.

This clone was recorded once. This sample also contains other DNA sequences that code for the same CDR3. The CDR3 loop reads CASSVARGRYGYTF. CDR3 nucleotides: TGTGCCAGCAGCGTAGCCAGGGGGAGATATGGCTACACCTTC. V is TRBV9 and J is TRBJ1-2, with 7 bases that match TRBD1. CDR1 and CDR2 from the germline V gene are SGDLS and YYNGEE. V lost 0 bases to trimming and J lost 5 bases; unmatched junction nucleotides: 4. This CDR3 region has 14 residues.

The rearrangement uses TRBV28 and TRBJ2-7; 8 bases are a match to TRBD1. J gave up 4 bases and V 4 bases, and 3 bases lay outside the gene matches. CDR1 MDHEN and CDR2 SYDVKM come from the germline V gene. CDR3 size: 13 residues. The CDR3 DNA follows: TGTGCCAGCAGTTCCAACAGGGGGTACGAGCAGTACTTC. Protein sequence: CASSSNRGYEQYF.